This T cell receptor beta chain derives from a study of cytomegalovirus exposure and HLA in healthy donors. The V segment lost 0 bases and the J segment 8 bases; nucleotides outside the gene matches: 7. Germline lookup yields CDR1 SGDLS and CDR2 YYNGEE. The CDR3 covers 15 residues. Notes on the study in general: Among immune exposure information, only CMV serostatus was available.

It was with 60 Vbeta and 13 Jbeta primers that the PCR ran. Generated by immunoSEQ multiplex PCR, the TCRdb table keeps only in-frame clones and is missing some. The sample has about 120,000 clones; roughly 70% are singletons. Concerning this clone itself: Its antigen remains unknown.

Input material: PBMCs. This chain connects TRBV9 to TRBJ2-1; 8 bases agree with TRBD2. This TCR was sampled from a woman between 35 and 50 years old in good health and CMV-seropositive. The chain's CDR3 is CASSVAGGRSDEQFF. The CDR3 nucleotides are TGTGCCAGCAGCGTAGCGGGAGGGCGTTCGGATGAGCAGTTCTTC.